Below, 29 T cell receptor beta chains from the same sample are listed, as sequenced in a study of cytomegalovirus exposure and HLA in healthy donors. The PCR contained 60 Vbeta and 13 Jbeta primers. Using immunoSEQ multiplex PCR, the repertoire was profiled, and TCRdb retains in-frame clones only, with some absent. The sample has 170,000 or so clones; just under 80% are singletons. The sequencing input was PBMCs. The receptors stem from a woman aged 45 to 65 in good health and CMV-seropositive.

This chain joins TRBV7-9 and TRBJ2-3; the match to TRBD2 covers 9 bases. Germline V CDR1 and CDR2: SEHNR, FQNEAQ (reference sequence). The CDR3 loop spans 15 amino acids. Losses at the gene ends were 5 bases for V and 5 bases for J; bases not matched to a gene: 8. The CDR3, as DNA: TGTGCCAGCAGCCCCGTAGCGGGAGTGGTAGATACGCAGTATTTT. It yields the protein CASSPVAGVVDTQYF.

This rearrangement joins TRBV2 to TRBJ2-3; a weak D match, TRBD2 (5 bases). This CDR3 contains 16 residues. V was clipped by 0 bases and J by 0 bases, with 10 bases between them. Germline-derived CDR1 and CDR2 are SNHLY and FYNNEI. Here the CDR3 DNA reads TGTGCCAGCAGTGAAGCGCTTGGGAGAAGCACAGATACGCAGTATTTT. It is translated as CASSEALGRSTDTQYF.

This rearrangement joins TRBV18 to TRBJ2-5, with 12 bases aligning to TRBD2. Trimming at V came to 5 bases and at J to 5 bases, leaving 12 bases not matched to a gene. Germline CDR1 and CDR2: KGHSH and LQKENI. CDR3 length: 17 residues. The CDR3 protein is CASSSFRLAGEVETQYF. DNA of the CDR3: TGTGCCAGCTCATCGTTCCGACTAGCGGGAGAGGTCGAGACCCAGTACTTC.

This clone was counted only a few times. The chain has TRBV5-1 and TRBJ1-1, with 9 bases aligning to TRBD1. The junction had 4 bases not matched to a gene; V was cut back by 4 bases and J by 3 bases. There are 14 residues in the CDR3. CDR1 is SGHRS and CDR2 is YFSETQ in the germline V gene. This CDR3 is CASSEQGADTEAFF. For the CDR3, the DNA is TGCGCCAGCAGCGAACAGGGGGCGGACACTGAAGCTTTCTTT.

The chain joins TRBV28 to TRBJ1-1; D gene uncertain. CDR3 length: 11 amino acids. The germline CDR1 and CDR2 sequences are MDHEN and SYDVKM. V lost 8 bases and J 3 bases, leaving 7 bases between the germline ends. The DNA for the CDR3 is TGTGCCAGCCGGGGTGACACTGAAGCTTTCTTT. This gives the protein CASRGDTEAFF.

The V gene is TRBV7-2, the J gene TRBJ2-1, with 8 bases lining up with TRBD1. V trimming: 5 bases; J trimming: 4 bases; junction bases outside the gene matches: 7. The CDR3 length is 15 residues. Germline CDR1 and CDR2: SGHTA and FQGNSA. CDR3 protein: CASSRTGTGYNEQFF. CDR3 nucleotides: TGTGCCAGCAGCCGAACCGGGACAGGATACAATGAGCAGTTCTTC.

The genes are TRBV5-1 and TRBJ1-1; D is undetermined. The CDR3 totals 13 residues. The germline CDR1 and CDR2 sequences are SGHRS and YFSETQ. Trimming removed 2 bases at V and 1 base at J, with 6 bases between. The CDR3 here is CASSFQANTEAFF. The CDR3 nucleotides read TGCGCCAGCAGCTTTCAGGCGAACACTGAAGCTTTCTTT.

The V gene is TRBV5-1, the J gene TRBJ2-4, with a tentative D call TRBD1 (6 bases). This CDR3 spans 16 amino acids. From germline, CDR1 is SGHRS and CDR2 YFSETQ. V was shortened by 2 bases and J by 0 bases, with 12 bases between the two germline ends. CDR3 coding DNA: TGCGCCAGCAGCTTTGATGGGGGCCTAGCCAAAAACATTCAGTACTTC. Translated: CASSFDGGLAKNIQYF.

The genes are TRBV6-5 and TRBJ2-3; 11 bases agree with TRBD2. The J segment lost 1 base and the V segment lost 6 bases, leaving 3 bases of the junction unmatched. The length of the CDR3 is 15 residues. Germline lookup yields CDR1 MNHEY and CDR2 SVGAGI. The CDR3 nucleotides read TGTGCCAGCAGCAGACTAGCGGGACGCACAGATACGCAGTATTTT. Its protein product is CASSRLAGRTDTQYF.

The chain carries TRBV6-5 and TRBJ1-1, with no clear D. This CDR3 is 12 amino acids long. The germline CDR1 and CDR2 sequences are MNHEY and SVGAGI. Trimming cost V 6 bases and J 5 bases, with 10 bases left between them. The CDR3 region is CASRRRWTEAFF. The CDR3 DNA follows: TGTGCCAGCAGGAGGAGGTGGACTGAAGCTTTCTTT.

The J gene is TRBJ1-5, the V gene TRBV11-2; D remains unclear. Germline CDR1 reads SGHAT; CDR2 reads FQNNGV. Trimming left V 1 base short and J 7 bases short, with 8 bases between. The CDR3 length is 13 residues. CDR3 sequence: CASSLGPSQPQHF. For the CDR3, the DNA is TGTGCCAGCAGCTTAGGTCCCTCCCAGCCCCAGCATTTT.

The chain uses TRBV7-2 and TRBJ2-3; 8 positions agree with TRBD2. The trim removed 5 bases at V and 3 bases at J, leaving 10 bases unmatched. This CDR3 comprises 16 residues. Looked up from germline, CDR1 is SGHTA and CDR2 is FQGNSA. The DNA of the CDR3 is TGTGCCAGCAGCATAACTAGCGGCCGGAATACAGATACGCAGTATTTT. It translates to CASSITSGRNTDTQYF.

V usage is TRBV28 and J usage is TRBJ2-3; perhaps TRBD2 as D (7 bases). The CDR3 has 14 amino acids. CDR1 and CDR2 from the germline V gene are MDHEN and SYDVKM. V lost 5 bases to trimming and J lost 3 bases, with 12 bases between them. The CDR3 is CASSRRGGTDTQYF. The CDR3 nucleotides read TGTGCCAGCAGTCGGAGGGGGGGAACAGATACGCAGTATTTT.

The V call is TRBV18, the J call TRBJ1-2; maybe TRBD1 (6 bases). V lost 6 bases to trimming and J lost 0 bases, with 14 bases between them. From germline, CDR1 is KGHSH and CDR2 LQKENI. CDR3 length: 15 amino acids. For the CDR3, the DNA is TGTGCCAGCTCCACCGAGCCAGGGGCTAACTATGGCTACACCTTC. The encoded protein is CASSTEPGANYGYTF.

This chain connects TRBV7-3 to TRBJ2-2; 8 positions agree with TRBD2. Germline V gene sequence: CDR1 SGHTA, CDR2 FQGTGA. Losses at the gene ends were 3 bases for V and 4 bases for J; bases not matched to a gene: 4. The CDR3 contains 15 residues. The CDR3 bases are TGTGCCAGCAGCTTTGAAACTAGCGGCACCGGGGAGCTGTTTTTT. Translation: CASSFETSGTGELFF.

The rearrangement joins TRBV7-2 to TRBJ2-5; D might be TRBD2 (6 bases). Trimming pared 2 bases from V and 10 bases from J, leaving 20 bases between. Looked up from germline, CDR1 is SGHTA and CDR2 is FQGNSA. CDR3 length: 15 amino acids. The CDR3 bases are TGTGCCAGCAGCTTAATGTCCCAGGAGCTCGGGGGCCAGTACTTC. This encodes CASSLMSQELGGQYF.

The chain couples TRBV5-6 to TRBJ2-7; TRBD2 agrees at 9 bases. This CDR3 comprises 15 residues. The V segment lost 4 bases and the J segment 0 bases; nucleotides outside the gene matches: 5. Germline-derived CDR1 and CDR2 are SGHDT and YYEEEE. The CDR3 nucleotides are TGTGCCAGCAGCCCGCAGACTAGCGGCTCCTACGAGCAGTACTTC. Encoded protein: CASSPQTSGSYEQYF.

This clone was recorded a few times. The chain recombines TRBV6-4 with TRBJ2-1; TRBD2 agrees at 9 bases. CDR1 is MRHNA and CDR2 is SNTAGT in the germline V gene. This CDR3 has 15 residues. J gave up 6 bases and V 5 bases, and 8 bases lay outside the gene matches. The CDR3 DNA sequence: TGTGCCAGCAGTCCCCTAGCGGGGAGCTCCAATGAGCAGTTCTTC. This encodes CASSPLAGSSNEQFF.

About this clone: The sample holds other DNA sequences that translate to the same CDR3. CDR3: CASSPRDSSYEQYF. The CDR3 DNA is TGTGCCAGCTCACCCCGGGACAGCTCCTACGAGCAGTACTTC. The chain links TRBV18 to TRBJ2-7; 7 nucleotides align to TRBD1. With 3 bases clipped from V and 0 bases from J, the junction kept 2 bases outside the gene matches. Germline V gene data show CDR1 as KGHSH and CDR2 as LQKENI. CDR3 length: 14 amino acids.

Comments on this clone: The junction and the germline gene differ at one end; a read error may be behind it. The chain employs TRBV28 and TRBJ2-5; TRBD1 might be the D (5 bases). This CDR3 comprises 12 residues. Germline-derived CDR1 and CDR2 are MDHEN and SYDVKM. CDR3 protein: CASSLVQGFTHF. The CDR3 DNA follows: TGTGCCAGCAGTTTAGTCCAGGGATTTACCCACTTC.

The count of this clone is one. The V call is TRBV7-8, the J call TRBJ1-2, with 7 nucleotides matching TRBD1. CDR1 is SGHVS and CDR2 is FQNEAQ in the germline V gene. There are 14 residues in the CDR3. V gave up 5 bases and J gave up 4 bases; unmatched junction bases: 7. Written as DNA, the CDR3 is TGTGCCAGCAGCCCACGGGACAGCAGCTATGGCTACACCTTC. The encoded protein is CASSPRDSSYGYTF. The full variable domain, in which reference TRBV7-8 and TRBJ1-2 provide the parts outside the CDR3, is GAGVSQSPRYKVAKRGQDVALRCDPISGHVSLFWYQQALGQGPEFLTYFQNEAQLDKSGLPSDRFFAERPEGSVSTLKIQRTQQEDSAVYLCASSPRDSSYGYTFGSGTRLTVV.

The chain employs TRBV28 and TRBJ2-3, with D maybe TRBD1 (5 bases). The ends were cut back, 6 bases at V and 6 bases at J, with 22 bases in the middle. The CDR3 sequence is 16 residues long. CDR1 is MDHEN, CDR2 SYDVKM, per germline. The CDR3 region is CASRPKRQTKFDTQYF. The CDR3, as DNA: TGTGCCAGCAGACCGAAAAGACAGACGAAATTTGATACGCAGTATTTT.

The V and J genes are TRBV11-1 and TRBJ2-2; a weak D match, TRBD2 (5 bases). The CDR3 extends over 17 amino acids. From germline, CDR1 is SGHAT and CDR2 FQDESV (reference sequence). V lost 5 bases and J 6 bases, leaving 22 bases between the germline ends. The CDR3 region has the DNA TGTGCCAGCAGCGTAACACGAATCGCAGAGCGGCCCGGGGAGCTGTTTTTT. It encodes CASSVTRIAERPGELFF.

The V and J genes are TRBV15 and TRBJ2-1; D is possibly TRBD2 (5 bases). V was shortened by 0 bases and J by 8 bases, with 23 bases between the two germline ends. The germline gives CDR1 LNHNV, CDR2 YYDKDF (reference sequence). CDR3 length: 18 amino acids. DNA of the CDR3: TGTGCCACCAGCAGAGATCGGCTGCGGGCGCGGAGATCGGATGAGCAGTTCTTC. Encoded protein: CATSRDRLRARRSDEQFF.

The chain uses TRBV19 and TRBJ2-1; D might be TRBD2 (5 bases). Germline assignment: CDR1 LNHDA and CDR2 SQIVND (reference sequence). The CDR3 consists of 15 residues. Trimming took 8 bases from V and 0 from J, leaving 14 bases between them. The CDR3 DNA reads TGTGCCAGTGGTCGAAGCGGTAACTCCTACAATGAGCAGTTCTTC. Translating it yields CASGRSGNSYNEQFF.

This clone was observed a handful of times. The same CDR3 is also encoded by other DNA sequences in this sample. The rearrangement uses TRBV7-8 and TRBJ2-7; no reliable D call. V was trimmed by 1 base and J by 0 bases, leaving 7 bases between them. The CDR3 spans 14 residues. Looked up from germline, CDR1 is SGHVS and CDR2 is FQNEAQ. CDR3 in DNA: TGTGCCAGCAGCTTAGTCGCGGCCTCCTACGAGCAGTACTTC. Protein: CASSLVAASYEQYF.

V gene TRBV5-1 combines with J gene TRBJ2-5, with 10 bases fitting TRBD2. CDR1 is SGHRS, CDR2 YFSETQ, per germline. With 4 bases clipped from V and 0 bases from J, the junction kept 12 bases outside the gene matches. The CDR3 is 18 residues long. CDR3 DNA sequence: TGCGCCAGCAGCCCCCGCGGAGCGGGAGGGCGGTACCAAGAGACCCAGTACTTC. It translates to CASSPRGAGGRYQETQYF.

The chain joins TRBV6-6 to TRBJ1-6, with a possible D match to TRBD1 (6 bases). Per germline, CDR1 MNHNY and CDR2 SVGAGI (reference sequence). The V end lost 5 bases, the J end lost 9 bases, and 14 bases lay between the germline ends. This CDR3 spans 14 amino acids. CDR3 bases: TGTGCCAGCAGTACAGGGTTCGGTGGTTCACCCCTCCACTTT. This codes for CASSTGFGGSPLHF.

This rearrangement joins TRBV9 to TRBJ1-2, with TRBD1 matching 7 bases. The J segment lost 4 bases and the V segment lost 3 bases, leaving 12 bases of the junction unmatched. CDR3 length equals 16 residues. Germline CDR1 is SGDLS and CDR2 is YYNGEE. The CDR3 here is CASSASEGAEGYGYTF. As DNA, the CDR3 is TGTGCCAGCAGCGCCTCAGAGGGGGCGGAAGGCTATGGCTACACCTTC.